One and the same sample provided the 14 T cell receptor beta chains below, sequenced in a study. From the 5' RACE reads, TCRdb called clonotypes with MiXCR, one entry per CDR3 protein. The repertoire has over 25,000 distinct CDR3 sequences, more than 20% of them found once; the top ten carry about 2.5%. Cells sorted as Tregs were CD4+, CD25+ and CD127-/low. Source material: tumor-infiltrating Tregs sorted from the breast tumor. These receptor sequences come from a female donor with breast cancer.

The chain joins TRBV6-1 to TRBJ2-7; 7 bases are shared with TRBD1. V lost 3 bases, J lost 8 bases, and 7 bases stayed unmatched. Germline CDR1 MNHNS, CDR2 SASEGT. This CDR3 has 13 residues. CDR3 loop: CASSDIKGQQQYF. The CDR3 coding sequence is TGTGCCAGCAGTGACATTAAGGGACAGCAGCAGTACTTC.

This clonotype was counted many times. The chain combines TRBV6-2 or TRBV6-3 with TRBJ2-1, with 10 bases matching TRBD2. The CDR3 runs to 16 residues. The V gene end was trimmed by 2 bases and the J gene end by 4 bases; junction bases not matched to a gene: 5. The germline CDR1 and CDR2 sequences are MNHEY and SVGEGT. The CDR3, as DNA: TGTGCCAGCAGTTACGGGGTAGCGGGAGGTTACAATGAGCAGTTCTTC. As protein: CASSYGVAGGYNEQFF.

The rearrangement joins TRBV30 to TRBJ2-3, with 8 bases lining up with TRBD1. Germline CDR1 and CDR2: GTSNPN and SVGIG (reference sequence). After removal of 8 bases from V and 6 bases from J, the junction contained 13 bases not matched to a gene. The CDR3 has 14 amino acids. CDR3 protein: CARSRTGYPDTQYF. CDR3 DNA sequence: TGTGCCCGTTCCAGGACAGGGTATCCGGATACGCAGTATTTT.

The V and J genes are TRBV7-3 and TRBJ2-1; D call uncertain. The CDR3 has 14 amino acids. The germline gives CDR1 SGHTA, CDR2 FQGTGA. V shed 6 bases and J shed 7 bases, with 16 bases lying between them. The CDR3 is CASRTWAGPNEQFF. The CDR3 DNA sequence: TGTGCCAGCAGAACCTGGGCCGGTCCGAATGAGCAGTTCTTC.

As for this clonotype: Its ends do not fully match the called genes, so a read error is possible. The CDR3 loop is CASCQTGTDMQYF. In DNA form, the CDR3 reads TGTGCCAGCTGCCAAACGGGCACAGATATGCAGTATTTT. The chain is built from TRBV4-2 and TRBJ2-3; no clear D. CDR1 LGHNA and CDR2 YNFKEQ come from the germline V gene. This CDR3 spans 13 amino acids.

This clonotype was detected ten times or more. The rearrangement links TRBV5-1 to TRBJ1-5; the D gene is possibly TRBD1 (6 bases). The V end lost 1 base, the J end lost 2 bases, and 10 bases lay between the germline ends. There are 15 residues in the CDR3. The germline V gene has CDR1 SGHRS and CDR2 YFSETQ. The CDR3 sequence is CASSLTGIGNQPQHF. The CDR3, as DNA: TGCGCCAGCAGCTTGACAGGGATTGGCAATCAGCCCCAGCATTTT. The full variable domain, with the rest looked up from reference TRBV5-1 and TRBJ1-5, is KAGVTQTPRYLIKTRGQQVTLSCSPISGHRSVSWYQQTPGQGLQFLFEYFSETQRNKGNFPGRFSGRQFSNSRSEMNVSTLELGDSALYLCASSLTGIGNQPQHFGDGTRLSIL.

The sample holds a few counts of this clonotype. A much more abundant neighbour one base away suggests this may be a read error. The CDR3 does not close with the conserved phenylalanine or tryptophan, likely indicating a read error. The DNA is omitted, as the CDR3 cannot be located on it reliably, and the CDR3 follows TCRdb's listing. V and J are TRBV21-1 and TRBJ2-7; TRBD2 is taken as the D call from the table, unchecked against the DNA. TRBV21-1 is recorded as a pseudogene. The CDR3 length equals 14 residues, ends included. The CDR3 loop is CASSKSSGSYEQYS.

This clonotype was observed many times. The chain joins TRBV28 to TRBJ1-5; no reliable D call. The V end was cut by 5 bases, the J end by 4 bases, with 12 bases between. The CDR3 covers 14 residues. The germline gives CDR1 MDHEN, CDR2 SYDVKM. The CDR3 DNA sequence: TGTGCCAGCAGTCTCCGACACCGAAATCAGCCCCAGCATTTT. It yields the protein CASSLRHRNQPQHF.

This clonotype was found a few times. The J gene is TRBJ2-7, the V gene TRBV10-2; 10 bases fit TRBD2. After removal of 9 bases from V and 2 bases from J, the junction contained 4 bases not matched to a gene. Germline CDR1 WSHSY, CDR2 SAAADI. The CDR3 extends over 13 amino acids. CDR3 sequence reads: CASTGTSAYEQYF. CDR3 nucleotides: TGCGCCAGTACCGGGACTAGCGCCTACGAGCAGTACTTC.

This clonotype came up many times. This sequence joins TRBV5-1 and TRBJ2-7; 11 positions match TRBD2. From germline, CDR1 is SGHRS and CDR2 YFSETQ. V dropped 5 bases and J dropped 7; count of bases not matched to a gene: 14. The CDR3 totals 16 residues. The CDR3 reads CASSYYPGLAAPEQYF. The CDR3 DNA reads TGCGCCAGCAGTTACTACCCGGGACTAGCGGCACCTGAGCAGTACTTC.

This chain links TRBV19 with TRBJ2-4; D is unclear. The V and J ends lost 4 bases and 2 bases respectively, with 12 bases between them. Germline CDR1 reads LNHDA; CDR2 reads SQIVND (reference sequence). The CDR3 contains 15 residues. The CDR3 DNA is TGTGCCAGTAGTAAAGGCAGTCTGACCAAAAACATTCAGTACTTC. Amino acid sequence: CASSKGSLTKNIQYF.

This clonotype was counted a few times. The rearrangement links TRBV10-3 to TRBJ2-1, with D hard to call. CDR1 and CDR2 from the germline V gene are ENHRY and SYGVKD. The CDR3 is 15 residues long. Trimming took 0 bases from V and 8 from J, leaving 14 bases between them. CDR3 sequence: CAISESIQSLDEQFF. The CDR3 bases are TGTGCCATCAGTGAGTCGATTCAATCGCTCGATGAGCAGTTCTTC.

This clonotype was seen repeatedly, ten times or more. CDR3 sequence: CAWSEGGDQPQHF. DNA of the CDR3: TGTGCCTGGAGTGAGGGGGGGGATCAGCCCCAGCATTTT. V and J are TRBV30 and TRBJ1-5; D perhaps matches TRBD1 (6 bases). The CDR3 extends over 13 amino acids. The V gene's germline CDR1 is GTSNPN and CDR2 SVGIG (reference sequence). Between the trimmed V and J ends, which lost 1 base and 5 bases, there was a span of 9 bases.

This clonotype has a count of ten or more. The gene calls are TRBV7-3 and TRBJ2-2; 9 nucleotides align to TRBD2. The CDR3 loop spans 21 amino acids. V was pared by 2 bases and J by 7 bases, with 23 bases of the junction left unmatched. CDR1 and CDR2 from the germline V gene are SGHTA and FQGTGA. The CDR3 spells CASSLVFGNFRGREVGGELFF. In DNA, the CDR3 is TGTGCCAGCAGCTTAGTTTTCGGGAACTTTCGCGGGAGGGAAGTTGGCGGGGAGCTGTTTTTT. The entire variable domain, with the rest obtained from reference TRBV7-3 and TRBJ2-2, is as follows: GAGVSQTPSNKVTEKGKYVELRCDPISGHTALYWYRQSLGQGPEFLIYFQGTGAADDSGLPNDRFFAVRPEGSVSTLKIQRTERGDSAVYLCASSLVFGNFRGREVGGELFFGEGSRLTVL.